This T cell receptor (beta chain) is drawn from a study of cytomegalovirus exposure and HLA in healthy donors. In the study overall: Some 91 million unique TCRs from HLA-typed donors were held in an early release of data.

Study-wide findings and caveats: Of the V segments, some could not be distinguished, including TRBV6-2 and TRBV6-3, and were excluded.

Notes on this clone: Its target is not known. The sample contains more than one DNA sequence encoding this CDR3.

CDR1 is MNHEY, CDR2 SMNVEV, per germline (reference sequence). Trimming took 3 bases from V and 5 from J; bases not matched to a gene: 5. The CDR3 spans 15 residues. In the PCR, 60 Vbeta and 13 Jbeta primers were used. Generated by immunoSEQ multiplex PCR, the TCRdb table keeps only in-frame clones and is missing some. The sample consists of under 130,000 clones, about 80% of them appearing once. The chain combines TRBV27 with TRBJ2-1; 9 nucleotides align to TRBD2. Sequenced input: PBMCs. This clonotype was sampled from a female donor in good health and CMV-seropositive. CDR3 residues: CASSFGLAGDNEQFF. CDR3 in DNA: TGTGCCAGCAGTTTTGGATTAGCGGGGGACAATGAGCAGTTCTTC.